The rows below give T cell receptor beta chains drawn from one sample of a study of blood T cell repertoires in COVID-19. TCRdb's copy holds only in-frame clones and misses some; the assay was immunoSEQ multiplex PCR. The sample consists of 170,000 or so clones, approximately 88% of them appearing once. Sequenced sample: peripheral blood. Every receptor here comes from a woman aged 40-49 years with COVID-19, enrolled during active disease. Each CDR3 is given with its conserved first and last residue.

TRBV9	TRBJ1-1	CASSAGVRGAFF
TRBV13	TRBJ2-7	CASSFGLAGFSYEQYF
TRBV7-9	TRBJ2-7	CASSSGRRAYEQYF
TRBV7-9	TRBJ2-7	CASSKADEQYF
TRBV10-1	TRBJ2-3	CASSETVRGADTQYF
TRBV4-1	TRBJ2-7	CASSQEPARLAGGNEQYF
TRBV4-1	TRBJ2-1	CASSATPGGSYNEQFF
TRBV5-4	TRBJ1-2	CASTDRQGSNYGYTF
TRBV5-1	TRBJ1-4	CASSGREKGEKLFF
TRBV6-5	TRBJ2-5	CASSPSGAGGETQYF
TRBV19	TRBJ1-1	CASNPGLTNTEAFF
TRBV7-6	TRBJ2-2	CASSFLSPGLAGTGELFF